The subject of this entry is one T cell receptor beta chain. Diagnostic assessment was based on clinical symptoms, serum thyroxine and TRAb, thyroid ultrasound and orbital computed tomography. The source of the PBMCs was over 8.5 ml of fresh peripheral blood. The source of the sample is a study of T cells in Graves' hyperthyroidism and ophthalmopathy. Study-wide background: Blood was drawn when the patient was first diagnosed and still untreated.

The CDR3 is 13 amino acids. V gave up 7 bases and J gave up 2 bases; unmatched junction bases: 4. CDR1 is DFQATT and CDR2 is SNEGSKA in the germline V gene (reference sequence). What was amplified from RNA transcripts were TCR beta CDR3 regions. HTBI primers drove first-round RT-PCR of the TCR CDR3. TCRdb re-derived calls from the multiplex PCR reads in MiXCR, one entry per CDR3 protein. Among roughly 640,000 distinct CDR3 sequences listed, approximately 15% were seen once. The rearrangement uses TRBV20-1 and TRBJ2-3; 9 nucleotides line up with TRBD2. The TCR sequence derives from a woman aged 40 to 50 with Graves' ophthalmopathy. The sequenced sample consisted of blood. The CDR3 loop is CSVPGLATDTQYF. CDR3 nucleotides: TGCAGTGTACCGGGACTAGCCACAGATACGCAGTATTTT.